What follows are 9 T cell receptor beta chains derived from one specimen sequenced in a study of blood T cell repertoires in COVID-19. Produced via immunoSEQ multiplex PCR; TCRdb's table is partial and in-frame only. The sample records around 170,000 clones, 86% being singletons. Specimen: PBMCs or T cells enriched from blood (not recorded which). The receptors originated from a woman younger than 45 who had recovered from COVID-19.

This chain joins TRBV28 and TRBJ1-2, with 7 nucleotides matching TRBD1. This CDR3 is 12 amino acids long. CDR1 is MDHEN and CDR2 is SYDVKM in the germline V gene. V trimming: 10 bases; J trimming: 11 bases; junction bases outside the gene matches: 13. DNA of the CDR3: TGTGCCACTTACGGGACAGAGGTGGGGTACACCTTC. It is translated as CATYGTEVGYTF.

The CDR3 nucleotides are TGTGCCAGCAGCTGGACTAGCGGGATAAACACCGGGGAGCTGTTTTTT. It yields the protein CASSWTSGINTGELFF. The chain uses TRBV11-3 and TRBJ2-2; 12 bases map to TRBD2. CDR1 is SGHNT and CDR2 is YENEEA in the germline V gene. This CDR3 has 16 residues. J was trimmed by 2 bases and V by 4 bases; bases with no gene match: 2.

The chain joins TRBV5-4 to TRBJ2-3, with D perhaps matching TRBD1 (6 bases). Per germline, CDR1 SGHNT and CDR2 YYREEE (reference sequence). Trimming removed 5 bases at V and 2 bases at J, with 12 bases between. The CDR3 sequence is 14 residues long. The CDR3 spells CASRRQESTDTQYF. CDR3 coding DNA: TGTGCCAGCAGAAGACAGGAATCCACAGATACGCAGTATTTT.

The J gene is TRBJ2-7, the V gene TRBV13, with TRBD1 as a possible D gene (6 bases). Per the germline V gene, CDR1 is PRHDT and CDR2 is FYEKMQ (reference sequence). The CDR3 spans 15 residues. Trimming took off 0 bases at V and 3 bases at J, with 12 bases between the two ends. In nucleotides, the CDR3 is TGTGCCAGCAGCTTAGGGACAGGCAGGGACTACGAGCAGTACTTC. Its translation is CASSLGTGRDYEQYF.

In its sample, this clone was seen a few times. The chain has TRBV2 and TRBJ2-1, with 9 bases lining up with TRBD2. V was pared by 7 bases and J by 6 bases, with 10 bases of the junction left unmatched. CDR3 length: 15 residues. Germline CDR1 and CDR2: SNHLY and FYNNEI. The CDR3 DNA reads as TGTGCCAGCACGTTAACCGGGACTAGCATCAATGAGCAGTTCTTC. This codes for CASTLTGTSINEQFF.

The CDR3 coding sequence is TGTGCCAGCAGGGACACTTTAACCTACGAGCAGTACTTC. Translating it yields CASRDTLTYEQYF. The rearrangement joins TRBV6-5 to TRBJ2-7; perhaps TRBD1 as D (5 bases). Germline V gives CDR1 MNHEY, CDR2 SVGAGI. The CDR3 length is 13 residues. Trimming took off 6 bases at V and 2 bases at J, with 11 bases between the two ends.

The chain uses TRBV4-1 and TRBJ1-1; 9 nucleotides align to TRBD1. Germline CDR1 MGHRA, CDR2 YSYEKL. This CDR3 comprises 18 residues. The junction had 10 bases not matched to a gene; V was cut back by 1 base and J by 1 base. CDR3 nucleotide sequence: TGCGCCAGCAGCCAAGCCACCCGGACAGGGGAGGGGAACACTGAAGCTTTCTTT. Translation: CASSQATRTGEGNTEAFF.

The chain is built from TRBV27 and TRBJ1-1; D ambiguous. This CDR3 is built from 13 residues. With 5 bases removed from V and 0 bases from J, the gap between germline ends came to 7 bases. CDR1 is MNHEY and CDR2 is SMNVEV in the germline V gene (reference sequence). The CDR3 DNA is TGTGCCAGCAGTCGTACAGTGAACACTGAAGCTTTCTTT. It is translated as CASSRTVNTEAFF.

This clone has a single count. The chain uses TRBV5-5 and TRBJ2-3; the D gene is possibly TRBD1 (5 bases). CDR1 is SGHKS, CDR2 YYEKEE, per germline (reference sequence). V shed 0 bases and J shed 4 bases, with 15 bases lying between them. The CDR3 runs 16 residues. The CDR3 DNA is TGTGCCAGCAGCTTGGCCGGCGGCTGGGGCGCAGATACGCAGTATTTT. As protein: CASSLAGGWGADTQYF.